This T cell receptor (beta chain) was sequenced during a study of T cells in localized non-small cell lung cancer. V shed 4 bases and J shed 3 bases, with 9 bases lying between them. The CDR3 spans 13 residues. Germline-derived CDR1 and CDR2 are KGHSH and LQKENI. Data came from immunoSEQ multiplex PCR; TCRdb stores just in-frame clones and leaves some out. The sample records over 40,000 clones, more than 85% being singletons. General study results and limits: Tumor trailed uninvolved adjacent lung in T cell clonality, which peaked there. Prolonged overall survival went with higher T cell density in the blood.

In regard to this clone: Antigen: not known.

The chain joins TRBV18 to TRBJ2-5; D is possibly TRBD2 (7 bases). This sequence was found in a woman aged 18 to 50 with stage III lung adenocarcinoma. The sequenced sample was peripheral blood, obtained before any cancer treatment. CDR3 nucleotide sequence: TGTGCCAGCTCACGAGGGGGGGAAGAGACCCAGTACTTC. Protein product: CASSRGGEETQYF.